These 25 T cell receptor beta chains were sequenced from one sample in a study of T cell repertoires in cytomegalovirus infection (dated by TCRdb to between 2017 and 2020). Interpreted using the paper, the treatment or condition label stands for: in vitro stimulation with specific CMV peptide epitopes to enrich CMV-specific T cells. TCRdb records Illumina HiSeq 1500 as the sequencer. TCRdb cleaned the public reads at Q25 with fastp, built clones with MiXCR and kept in-frame beta chains. Each CDR3 protein appears once, grouped with its most common genes and DNA. This sample lists about 830,000 distinct CDR3 sequences; 32% were detected once. In total, the top ten clones hold 9.5% to 15% of the sample. Their target antigens are unknown. The source material was cultured CD8+ T cells from PBMCs, sampled from culture after CMV antigen stimulation. The receptors were sampled from a human donor in good health (CMV status not recorded). Some clones in this sample may be carry-over from other donors' samples.

The V gene is TRBV7-9, the J gene TRBJ2-3; 10 bases are shared with TRBD1. In germline, CDR1 is SEHNR, CDR2 FQNEAQ (reference sequence). The CDR3 covers 15 residues. The J segment lost 4 bases and the V segment lost 6 bases, leaving 7 bases of the junction unmatched. CDR3 sequence: CASRFRDRGPDTQYF. The CDR3 DNA reads TGTGCCAGCAGGTTTCGGGACAGGGGACCAGATACGCAGTATTTT.

The table lists this clonotype with a count of one. The V gene is TRBV13, the J gene TRBJ1-1, with TRBD1 as a possible D gene (5 bases). The CDR3 is 13 amino acids. V dropped 3 bases and J dropped 7 bases, with 12 bases sitting between them. Germline lookup yields CDR1 PRHDT and CDR2 FYEKMQ (reference sequence). The CDR3 protein is CASSFTDSLEAFF. CDR3 coding DNA: TGTGCCAGCAGCTTTACAGACAGCCTTGAAGCTTTCTTT. Filled out from reference TRBV13 and TRBJ1-1, the complete variable domain reads AAGVIQSPRHLIKEKRETATLKCYPIPRHDTVYWYQQGPGQDPQFLISFYEKMQSDKGSIPDRFSAQQFSDYHSELNMSSLELGDSALYFCASSFTDSLEAFFGQGTRLTVV.

This clonotype was seen a few times. The chain joins TRBV7-6 to TRBJ2-1, with a tentative D call TRBD1 (5 bases). The germline V gene encodes CDR1 SGHVS and CDR2 FNYEAQ. The length of the CDR3 is 14 residues. The V end was cut by 4 bases, the J end by 3 bases, with 10 bases between. This CDR3 reads CASSSDRYYNEQFF. The CDR3 bases are TGTGCCAGCAGCTCCGACAGATACTACAATGAGCAGTTCTTC.

The count of this clonotype is one. The chain employs TRBV20-1 and TRBJ2-5; 10 bases are shared with TRBD2. Germline lookup yields CDR1 DFQATT and CDR2 SNEGSKA (reference sequence). V was pared by 5 bases and J by 1 base, with 10 bases of the junction left unmatched. The CDR3 runs to 16 residues. CDR3 DNA: TGCAGTGCTTCGCCACTAGCGGGGATGTTCCAAGAGACCCAGTACTTC. Amino acids: CSASPLAGMFQETQYF.

This clonotype was seen repeatedly, ten times or more. This sequence joins TRBV7-2 and TRBJ2-7, with 14 bases aligning to TRBD2. The germline V gene has CDR1 SGHTA and CDR2 FQGNSA. The CDR3 sequence is 15 residues long. V gave up 5 bases and J gave up 5 bases; unmatched junction bases: 5. Written as DNA, the CDR3 is TGTGCCAGCAGCCCTCTGGGACTAGCGGGGGACGAGCAGTACTTC. Translated: CASSPLGLAGDEQYF.

This clonotype was counted between two and nine times. The gene calls are TRBV7-8 and TRBJ1-6, with D perhaps matching TRBD1 (6 bases). Trimming took off 5 bases at V and 9 bases at J, with 14 bases between the two ends. The length of the CDR3 is 14 residues. Germline V gene sequence: CDR1 SGHVS, CDR2 FQNEAQ. The CDR3 DNA follows: TGTGCCAGCAGCCCGAGGGGGGAAGGTTCACCCCTCCACTTT. It specifies CASSPRGEGSPLHF.

This clonotype occurred a few times. The V and J genes are TRBV6-1 and TRBJ2-1; TRBD2 aligns across 7 bases. Germline CDR1 MNHNS, CDR2 SASEGT. Losses at the gene ends were 3 bases for V and 8 bases for J; bases not matched to a gene: 13. The CDR3 contains 16 residues. In DNA, the CDR3 is TGTGCCAGCAGTGATTGGACTAGGAGGGGAAAGGATGAGCAGTTCTTC. As protein: CASSDWTRRGKDEQFF.

In its sample, this clonotype was seen many times. The chain couples TRBV5-5 to TRBJ2-1; 10 bases are a match to TRBD2. V trimming: 2 bases; J trimming: 6 bases; junction bases outside the gene matches: 2. Germline V gene lookup returns CDR1 SGHKS and CDR2 YYEKEE (reference sequence). The CDR3 runs to 14 residues. The chain's CDR3 is CASSFSGGSNEQFF. In DNA form, the CDR3 reads TGTGCCAGCAGCTTTAGCGGGGGGTCCAATGAGCAGTTCTTC. The full variable domain, in which reference TRBV5-5 and TRBJ2-1 provide the parts outside the CDR3, is DAGVTQSPTHLIKTRGQQVTLRCSPISGHKSVSWYQQVLGQGPQFIFQYYEKEERGRGNFPDRFSARQFPNYSSELNVNALLLGDSALYLCASSFSGGSNEQFFGPGTRLTVL.

Many counts were recorded for this clonotype. This chain uses TRBV7-8 with TRBJ2-5; 7 bases fit TRBD2. Per germline, CDR1 SGHVS and CDR2 FQNEAQ. With 0 bases clipped from V and 5 bases from J, the junction kept 6 bases outside the gene matches. The CDR3 totals 15 residues. The CDR3 bases are TGTGCCAGCAGCTTAGCGAGGTCCGGGGGGGAGACCCAGTACTTC. This codes for CASSLARSGGETQYF.

The chain couples TRBV6-2 or TRBV6-3 to TRBJ1-5, with 7 positions matching TRBD1. The length of the CDR3 is 19 residues. J was trimmed by 4 bases and V by 2 bases; bases with no gene match: 17. From germline, CDR1 is MNHEY and CDR2 SVGEGT. The CDR3, as DNA: TGTGCCAGCAGTTACGAGCGCCGGGACAGTTCTTATAGGAATCAGCCCCAGCATTTT. Its translation: CASSYERRDSSYRNQPQHF.

This clonotype was observed a handful of times. This chain joins TRBV6-1 and TRBJ2-3; no clear D. This CDR3 is 16 amino acids long. V was pared by 3 bases and J by 0 bases, with 13 bases between. The germline gives CDR1 MNHNS, CDR2 SASEGT. The CDR3 nucleotides are TGTGCCAGCAGTGAGATCTACGGCCCTAGCACAGATACGCAGTATTTT. Translation: CASSEIYGPSTDTQYF.

This clonotype has only a few counts. The chain is built from TRBV6-1 and TRBJ2-7; 7 nucleotides match TRBD2. V trimming: 1 base; J trimming: 3 bases; junction bases outside the gene matches: 6. This CDR3 is 15 amino acids long. Germline V gene sequence: CDR1 MNHNS, CDR2 SASEGT. CDR3 coding DNA: TGTGCCAGCAGTGAAGTGAACCTAGCGGTCTACGAGCAGTACGTC. Amino acids: CASSEVNLAVYEQYV.

The V gene is TRBV4-1, the J gene TRBJ2-1; possible D gene TRBD1, 6 bases. Germline values: CDR1 MGHRA, CDR2 YSYEKL. The length of the CDR3 is 13 residues. V lost 2 bases and J 10 bases, leaving 12 bases between the germline ends. The CDR3 DNA sequence: TGCGCCAGCAGCCAAATAACACAGGGAGAGCAGTTCTTC. This codes for CASSQITQGEQFF.

The chain is built from TRBV6-2 or TRBV6-3 and TRBJ2-7, with D unresolved. Per germline, CDR1 MNHEY and CDR2 SVGEGT. Trimming left V 6 bases short and J 3 bases short, with 9 bases between. CDR3 length equals 12 residues. Written as DNA, the CDR3 is TGTGCCAGCAGAAACAAGATCTACGAGCAGTACGTC. This gives the protein CASRNKIYEQYV.

This clonotype was seen more than once but under ten times. The chain has TRBV27 and TRBJ2-3, with D tentatively TRBD1 (6 bases). The CDR3 consists of 14 residues. CDR1 MNHEY and CDR2 SMNVEV come from the germline V gene (reference sequence). Trimming removed 2 bases from V and 5 bases from J, with 11 bases in between. CDR3 sequence (DNA): TGTGCCAGCAGTTTAGTGGGGGCCATAGATACGCAGTATTTT. Protein: CASSLVGAIDTQYF.

J is TRBJ2-1 and V is TRBV2, with D possibly TRBD1 on 5 matching bases. CDR3 length: 15 residues. V was trimmed by 2 bases and J by 1 base, leaving 9 bases between them. CDR1 and CDR2 (germline): SNHLY, FYNNEI. Here the CDR3 reads CASSEKGFSYNEQFF. The CDR3 DNA reads as TGTGCCAGCAGTGAAAAGGGGTTTTCCTACAATGAGCAGTTCTTC.

The chain joins TRBV5-5 to TRBJ1-4; 7 nucleotides agree with TRBD1. CDR1 is SGHKS, CDR2 YYEKEE, per germline (reference sequence). J lost 4 bases, V lost 1 base, and 4 bases had no gene match. This CDR3 has 15 residues. The CDR3 protein is CASSLTGVNNEKLFF. Written as DNA, the CDR3 is TGTGCCAGCAGCTTGACAGGGGTCAATAATGAAAAACTGTTTTTT.

This clonotype came up a few times. This chain links TRBV6-6 with TRBJ2-7; D may be TRBD2 (5 bases). This CDR3 region has 15 residues. The V end was cut by 2 bases, the J end by 6 bases, with 17 bases between. Germline lookup yields CDR1 MNHNY and CDR2 SVGAGI (reference sequence). The CDR3 is CASSYPAHKSGEQYF. The DNA of the CDR3 is TGTGCCAGCAGTTACCCGGCACACAAAAGCGGCGAGCAGTACTTC.

V usage is TRBV3-1 and J usage is TRBJ2-1, with TRBD2 as a possible D gene (6 bases). CDR3 length equals 16 residues. CDR1 LGHDT and CDR2 YNNKEL come from the germline V gene (reference sequence). Trimming took off 5 bases at V and 4 bases at J, with 18 bases between the two ends. CDR3 protein: CASSFSPGVLYNEQFF. The CDR3 DNA is TGTGCCAGCAGCTTTTCTCCGGGGGTCCTATACAATGAGCAGTTCTTC.

The chain employs TRBV5-8 and TRBJ2-5; TRBD1 is a possible D gene (6 bases). The germline V and J ends were trimmed by 5 bases and 0 bases, with 11 bases remaining between them. The CDR3 extends over 14 amino acids. Germline CDR1 is SGHTS and CDR2 is YDEGEE. Written as DNA, the CDR3 is TGTGCCAGCAGACGACAGGTTTACCAAGAGACCCAGTACTTC. It specifies CASRRQVYQETQYF.

This clonotype was seen only a few times. The rearrangement uses TRBV7-6 and TRBJ1-6; weak D call: TRBD1 (6 bases). This CDR3 spans 11 amino acids. V lost 11 bases, J lost 8 bases, and 10 bases lay in between. CDR1 SGHVS and CDR2 FNYEAQ come from the germline V gene. CDR3 bases: TGTGCCGTAGGGGGAGATTCACCCCTCCACTTT. This codes for CAVGGDSPLHF.

This chain's CDR3 is CSVGIRGGETQYF. CDR3 nucleotides: TGCAGCGTTGGGATCAGGGGCGGAGAGACCCAGTACTTC. The chain couples TRBV29-1 to TRBJ2-5; a possible D gene is TRBD1 (6 bases). Germline CDR1 reads SQVTM; CDR2 reads ANQGSEA. The length of the CDR3 is 13 residues. Between the trimmed V and J ends, which lost 4 bases and 4 bases, there was a span of 13 bases. Based on the CDR3 plus reference TRBV29-1 and TRBJ2-5, the full variable domain is SAVISQKPSRDICQRGTSLTIQCQVDSQVTMMFWYRQQPGQSLTLIATANQGSEATYESGFVIDKFPISRPNLTFSTLTVSNMSPEDSSIYLCSVGIRGGETQYFGPGTRLLVL.

This clonotype was found a few times. The gene calls are TRBV6-2 or TRBV6-3 and TRBJ2-7, with D maybe TRBD1 (6 bases). The V gene lost 4 bases and the J gene lost 6 bases, with 13 bases spanning the gap. CDR3 length: 13 amino acids. CDR1 is MNHEY and CDR2 is SVGEGT in the germline V gene. The CDR3 sequence is CASSLTGSGEQYV. CDR3 coding DNA: TGTGCCAGCAGTTTGACAGGATCTGGCGAGCAGTACGTC.

The CDR3 spells CASSPPDIPHEQYV. Here the CDR3 DNA reads TGTGCCAGCAGCCCCCCGGACATCCCCCACGAGCAGTACGTC. The chain combines TRBV13 with TRBJ2-7, with a weak D call TRBD1 (5 bases). V was trimmed by 5 bases and J by 5 bases, leaving 16 bases between them. Germline V gives CDR1 PRHDT, CDR2 FYEKMQ (reference sequence). The CDR3 contains 14 residues.

The chain couples TRBV29-1 to TRBJ2-3; 8 nucleotides line up with TRBD2. The V and J ends lost 1 base and 6 bases, in that order; junction bases with no gene match: 6. The CDR3 is 14 residues long. Germline CDR1 reads SQVTM; CDR2 reads ANQGSEA. The CDR3 region is CSVEGGGPWDTQYF. In DNA, the CDR3 is TGCAGCGTTGAAGGCGGGGGGCCGTGGGATACGCAGTATTTT.